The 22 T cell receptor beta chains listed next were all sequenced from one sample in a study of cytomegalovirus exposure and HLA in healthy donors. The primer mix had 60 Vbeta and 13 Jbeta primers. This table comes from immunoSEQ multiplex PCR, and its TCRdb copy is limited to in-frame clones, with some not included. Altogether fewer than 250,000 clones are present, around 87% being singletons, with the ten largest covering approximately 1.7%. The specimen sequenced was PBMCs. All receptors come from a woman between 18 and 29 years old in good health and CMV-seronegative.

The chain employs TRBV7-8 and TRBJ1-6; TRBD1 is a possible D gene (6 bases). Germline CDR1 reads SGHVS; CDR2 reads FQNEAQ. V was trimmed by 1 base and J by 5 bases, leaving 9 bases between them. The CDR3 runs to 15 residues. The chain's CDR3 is CASSLGTADNSPLHF. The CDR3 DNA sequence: TGTGCCAGCAGCTTAGGGACAGCCGATAATTCACCCCTCCACTTT.

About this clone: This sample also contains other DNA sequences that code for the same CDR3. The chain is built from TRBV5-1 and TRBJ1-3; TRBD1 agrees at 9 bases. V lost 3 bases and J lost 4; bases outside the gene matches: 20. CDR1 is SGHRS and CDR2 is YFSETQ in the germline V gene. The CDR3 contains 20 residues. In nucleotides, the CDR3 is TGCGCCAGCAGCTACGACCTACTCCTGACAGACAGGGGGAACGGAAACACCATATATTTT. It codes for CASSYDLLLTDRGNGNTIYF.

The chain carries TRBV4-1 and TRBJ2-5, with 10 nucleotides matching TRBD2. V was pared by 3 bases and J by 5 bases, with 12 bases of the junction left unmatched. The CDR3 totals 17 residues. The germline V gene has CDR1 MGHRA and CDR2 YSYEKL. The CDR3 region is CASSQEDPGLAMETQYF. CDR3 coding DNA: TGCGCCAGCAGCCAGGAAGACCCGGGACTAGCGATGGAGACCCAGTACTTC.

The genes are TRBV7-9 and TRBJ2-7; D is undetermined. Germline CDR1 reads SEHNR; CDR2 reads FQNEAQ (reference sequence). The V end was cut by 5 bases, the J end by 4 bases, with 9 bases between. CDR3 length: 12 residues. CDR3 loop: CASSASAYEQYF. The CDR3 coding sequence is TGTGCCAGCAGCGCTTCTGCGTACGAGCAGTACTTC.

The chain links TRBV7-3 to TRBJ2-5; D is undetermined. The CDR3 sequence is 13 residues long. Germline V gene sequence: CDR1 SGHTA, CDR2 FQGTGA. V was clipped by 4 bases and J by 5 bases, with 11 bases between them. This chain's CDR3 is CASSSLPRETQYF. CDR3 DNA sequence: TGTGCCAGCAGCTCCCTACCGAGGGAGACCCAGTACTTC.

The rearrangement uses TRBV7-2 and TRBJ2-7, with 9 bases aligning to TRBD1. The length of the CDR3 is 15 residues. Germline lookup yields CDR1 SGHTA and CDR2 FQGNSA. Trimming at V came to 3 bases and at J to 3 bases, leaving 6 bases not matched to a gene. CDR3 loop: CASSFYPGQGYEQYF. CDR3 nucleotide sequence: TGTGCCAGCAGCTTCTACCCGGGACAGGGCTACGAGCAGTACTTC.

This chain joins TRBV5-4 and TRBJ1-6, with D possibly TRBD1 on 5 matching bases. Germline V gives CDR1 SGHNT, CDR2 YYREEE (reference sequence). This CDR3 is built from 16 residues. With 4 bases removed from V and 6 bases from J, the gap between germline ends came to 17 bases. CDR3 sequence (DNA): TGTGCCAGCAGCCGGGGGTTAGGTAACGGTAATTCACCCCTCCACTTT. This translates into CASSRGLGNGNSPLHF.

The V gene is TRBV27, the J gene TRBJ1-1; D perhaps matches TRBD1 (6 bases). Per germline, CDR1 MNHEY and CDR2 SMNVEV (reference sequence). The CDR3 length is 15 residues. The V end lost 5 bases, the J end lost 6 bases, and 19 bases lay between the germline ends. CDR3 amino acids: CASSLTTGYDSEAFF. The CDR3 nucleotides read TGTGCCAGCAGTCTCACTACAGGGTACGATTCTGAAGCTTTCTTT.

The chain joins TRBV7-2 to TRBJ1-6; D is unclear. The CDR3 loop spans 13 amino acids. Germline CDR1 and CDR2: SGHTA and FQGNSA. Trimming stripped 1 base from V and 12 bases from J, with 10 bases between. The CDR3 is CASSLDNPGPLHF. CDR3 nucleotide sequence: TGTGCCAGCAGCTTAGATAACCCAGGACCCCTCCACTTT.

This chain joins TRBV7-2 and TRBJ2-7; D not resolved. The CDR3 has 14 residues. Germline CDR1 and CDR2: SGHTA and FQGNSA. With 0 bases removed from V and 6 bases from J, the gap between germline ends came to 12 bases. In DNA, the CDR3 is TGTGCCAGCAGCTTAGCAGCTGGAACGGGCGAGCAGTACTTC. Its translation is CASSLAAGTGEQYF.

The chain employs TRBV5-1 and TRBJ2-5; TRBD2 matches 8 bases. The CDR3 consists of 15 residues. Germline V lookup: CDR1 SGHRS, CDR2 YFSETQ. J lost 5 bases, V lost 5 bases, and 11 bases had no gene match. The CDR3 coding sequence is TGCGCCAGCAGTCCCGCTGGACGGGAGGGGGAGACCCAGTACTTC. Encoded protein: CASSPAGREGETQYF.

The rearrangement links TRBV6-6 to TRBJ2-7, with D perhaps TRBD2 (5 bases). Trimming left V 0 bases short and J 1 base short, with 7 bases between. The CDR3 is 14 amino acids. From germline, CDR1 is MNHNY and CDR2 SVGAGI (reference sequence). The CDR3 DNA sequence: TGTGCCAGCAGTTACTCGGAGGTTTCCTACGAGCAGTACTTC. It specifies CASSYSEVSYEQYF.

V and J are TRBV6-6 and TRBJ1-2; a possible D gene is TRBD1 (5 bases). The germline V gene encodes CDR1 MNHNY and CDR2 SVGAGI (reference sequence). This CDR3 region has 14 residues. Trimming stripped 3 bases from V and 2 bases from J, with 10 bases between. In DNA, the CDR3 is TGTGCCAGCAGTTATTTGGCAGGGAACTATGGCTACACCTTC. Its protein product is CASSYLAGNYGYTF.

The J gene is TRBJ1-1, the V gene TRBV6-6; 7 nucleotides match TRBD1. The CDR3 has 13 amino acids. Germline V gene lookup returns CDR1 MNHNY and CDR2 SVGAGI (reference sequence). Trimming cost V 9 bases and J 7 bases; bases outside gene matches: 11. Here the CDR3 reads CASLSGTAREAFF. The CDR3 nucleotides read TGTGCCAGTCTTTCCGGGACAGCCCGTGAAGCTTTCTTT.

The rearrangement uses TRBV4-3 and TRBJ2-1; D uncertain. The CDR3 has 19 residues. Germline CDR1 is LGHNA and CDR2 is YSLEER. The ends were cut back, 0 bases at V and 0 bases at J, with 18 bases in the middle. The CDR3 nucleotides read TGCGCCAGCAGCCAAGATCAGGTGGTGATATCAAGCTCCTACAATGAGCAGTTCTTC. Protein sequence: CASSQDQVVISSSYNEQFF.

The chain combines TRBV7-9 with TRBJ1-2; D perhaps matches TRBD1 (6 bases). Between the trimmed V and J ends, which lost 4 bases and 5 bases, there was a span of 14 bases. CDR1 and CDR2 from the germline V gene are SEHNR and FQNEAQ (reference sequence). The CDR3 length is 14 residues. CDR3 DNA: TGTGCCAGCAGCTGGGACGTACAGGGATATGGCTACACCTTC. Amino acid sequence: CASSWDVQGYGYTF.

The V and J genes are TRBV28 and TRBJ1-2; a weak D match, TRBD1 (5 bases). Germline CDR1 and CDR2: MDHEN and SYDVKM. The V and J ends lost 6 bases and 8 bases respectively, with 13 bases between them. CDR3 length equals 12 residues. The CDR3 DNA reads TGTGCCAGCAGCCTAGTGGGGGGAGGCTACACCTTC. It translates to CASSLVGGGYTF.

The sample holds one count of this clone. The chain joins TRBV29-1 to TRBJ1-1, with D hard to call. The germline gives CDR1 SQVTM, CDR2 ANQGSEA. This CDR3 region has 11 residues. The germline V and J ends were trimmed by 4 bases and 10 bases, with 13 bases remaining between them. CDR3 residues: CSVGRGPRAFF. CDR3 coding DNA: TGCAGCGTTGGCCGGGGTCCGCGAGCTTTCTTT.

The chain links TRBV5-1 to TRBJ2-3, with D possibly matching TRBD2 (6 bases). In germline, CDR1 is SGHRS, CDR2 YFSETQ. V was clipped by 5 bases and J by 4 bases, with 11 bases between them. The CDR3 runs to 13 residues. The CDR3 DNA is TGCGCCAGCAGACCGGGAGCTCCAGATACGCAGTATTTT. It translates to CASRPGAPDTQYF.

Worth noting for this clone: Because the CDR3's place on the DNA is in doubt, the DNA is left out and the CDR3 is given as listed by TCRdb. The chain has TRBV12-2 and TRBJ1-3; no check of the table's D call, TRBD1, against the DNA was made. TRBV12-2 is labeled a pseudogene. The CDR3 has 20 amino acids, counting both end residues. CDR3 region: CASRLASRVKRVGSGNTIYF.

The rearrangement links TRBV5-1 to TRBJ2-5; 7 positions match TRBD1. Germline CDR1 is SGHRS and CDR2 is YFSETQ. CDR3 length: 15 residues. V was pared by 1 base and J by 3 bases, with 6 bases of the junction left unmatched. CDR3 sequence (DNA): TGCGCCAGCAGCTTGACGGGACAGCTCAAAGAGACCCAGTACTTC. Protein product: CASSLTGQLKETQYF. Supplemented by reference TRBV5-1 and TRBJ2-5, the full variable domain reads KAGVTQTPRYLIKTRGQQVTLSCSPISGHRSVSWYQQTPGQGLQFLFEYFSETQRNKGNFPGRFSGRQFSNSRSEMNVSTLELGDSALYLCASSLTGQLKETQYFGPGTRLLVL.

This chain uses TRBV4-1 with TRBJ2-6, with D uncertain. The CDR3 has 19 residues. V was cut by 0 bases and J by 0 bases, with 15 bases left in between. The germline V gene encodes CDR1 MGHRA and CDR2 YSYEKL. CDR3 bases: TGCGCCAGCAGCCAAGAAACACACAGTCCTCTCTCTGGGGCCAACGTCCTGACTTTC. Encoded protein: CASSQETHSPLSGANVLTF.